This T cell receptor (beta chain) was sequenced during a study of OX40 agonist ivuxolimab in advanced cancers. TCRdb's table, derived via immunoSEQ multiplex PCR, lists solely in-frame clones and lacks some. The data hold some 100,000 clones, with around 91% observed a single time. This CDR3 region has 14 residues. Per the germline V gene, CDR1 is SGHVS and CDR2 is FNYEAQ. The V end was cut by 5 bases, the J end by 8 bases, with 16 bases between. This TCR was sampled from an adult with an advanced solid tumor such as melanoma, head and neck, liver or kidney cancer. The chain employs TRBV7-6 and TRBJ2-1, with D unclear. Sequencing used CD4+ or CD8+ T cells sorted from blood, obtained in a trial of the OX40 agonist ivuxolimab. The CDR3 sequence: CASSPRLGFYEQFF. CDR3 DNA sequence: TGTGCCAGCAGCCCCAGGCTAGGTTTCTATGAGCAGTTCTTC. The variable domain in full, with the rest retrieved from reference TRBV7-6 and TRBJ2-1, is GAGVSQSPRYKVTKRGQDVALRCDPISGHVSLYWYRQALGQGPEFLTYFNYEAQQDKSGLPNDRFSAERPEGSISTLTIQRTEQRDSAMYRCASSPRLGFYEQFFGPGTRLTVL.